This T cell receptor (beta chain) stems from a study of identical twins (dated by TCRdb to 2016 to 2017). Regarding the study in general: To test whether fetal clonotypes persist, the study used deep sequencing on TCR alpha and beta repertoires from monozygotic twins, unrelated adults of various ages, and cord blood. To rule out contamination, the twin experiments were replicated at different times with different library preparation protocols. Study-wide findings and limitations: Conclusions relied on cross-sectional statistical analysis, since the same donors could not be followed over many years. Compared with coincidental sharing between unrelated individuals, an excess of low generation-probability sequences was observed among out-of-frame TCR alpha sequences shared between twins. In beta out-of-frame sequences, excess twin sharing was weaker, because having fewer shared sequences lowered the signal-to-noise ratio. Abundant cord blood beta clonotypes carried fewer insertions; young adult naive repertoires showed a weaker similar trend, while memory repertoires showed none. Zero-insertion analyses could be partly confounded by invariant T cells such as MAIT and iNKT, although diverse VJ usage argued against such confounding for most clonotypes. In monozygotic twins, out-of-frame TCR alpha sharing was systematically underestimated by recombination models, although the models agreed with sharing between unrelated individuals.

Only a few counts were recorded for this clonotype. Its recognized antigen is unknown. One base away there is no much larger clone; base qualities are not given. The germline V gene (reference sequence) yields DFQATT for CDR1 and SNEGSKA for CDR2. At the junction V is shortened by 6 bases and J by 5 bases, with 25 bases in between. The CDR3 measures 16 amino acids from cysteine to phenylalanine. Only CDR3 DNA is held: 48 bases, read in frame from base 1. Library construction relied on 5' RACE. Sequencing was carried out with an Illumina HiSeq 2000. Template switching added a universal primer binding site, and the final cDNA carried a unique molecular identifier that allowed TCR cDNA molecules to be counted accurately. Specific primers in the conserved constant-segment region were used to synthesize first-strand cDNA for the TCR alpha and beta chains. To control for contamination, each cDNA library was double barcoded with a SMART-Mk sample barcode plus Illumina barcodes. TruSeq adapter sequences along with Illumina sample barcodes were introduced in two successive PCR steps. The TCR alpha and beta cDNA libraries were sequenced on the Illumina HiSeq platform using custom primers. As for how the authors treated the data: Raw reads were processed with MiGEC to extract unique molecular identifiers, and MiXCR was used to determine CDR3 positions. Recombination models were inferred per individual with the repgenHMM and IGoR tools using an EM algorithm. The analysis of shared clonotypes was done with the tcR package in R, with sharing normalized by the product of cloneset sizes. To study raw recombination without the effects of thymic and clonal selection, out-of-frame nonproductive sequences were analyzed. TCRdb itself trimmed the public reads at Q25 with fastp, ran MiXCR and retained productive beta chains. For every CDR3 protein sequence, its rows merge into one entry that carries the most common genes and DNA. The V and J calls come from TCRdb's annotation, not from the publication. The sample has hundreds of thousands of distinct CDR3 sequences on record, under 9.5% of them singletons. The top ten hold about 2.1% of the sample.

Only healthy Caucasian donors were included. The twin cohort comprised three pairs of female monozygotic twins, all aged roughly 18 to 29 years. Using Miltenyi CD45RO+ enrichment and human naive T-cell isolation kits, memory (CD45RO+) and naive T cells were isolated from PBMC. These data were also reused for a study on yellow fever vaccine responses in identical twins. The second study's paper adds: The authors reported that the T cell response to vaccination in identical twins appeared partly convergent and partly personalized. In identical twins, the study followed T cell clones that responded to the vaccine with precision.

Sequencing used memory (CD45RO+) T cells sorted from blood. What this sample's cell subset or site label stands for: CD45RO+ enriched T cells. The clonotype originates from a woman aged 18 to 35 in good health. The V and J genes are TRBV20-1 and TRBJ2-5; the D gene lacks a confident call. The CDR3 protein: CSAPSLHRVPGETQYF. Here is the DNA: TGCAGTGCCCCTTCTCTACACCGGGTCCCCGGGGAGACCCAGTACTTC.